The 31 T cell receptor beta chains below all came from one sample that was sequenced in a study of cytomegalovirus exposure and HLA in healthy donors. The study ran its PCR with 60 Vbeta and 13 Jbeta primers. The protocol was immunoSEQ multiplex PCR, while the TCRdb copy is restricted to in-frame clones and leaves out a portion. The profile shows 150,000 to 200,000 clones, around three quarters of them singletons. The sequenced material came from PBMCs. The receptors here all came from a woman in her 30s in good health and CMV-seronegative.

This chain uses TRBV29-1 with TRBJ1-4, with 7 positions matching TRBD1. The CDR3 runs 11 residues. The V and J ends lost 5 bases and 15 bases, in that order; junction bases with no gene match: 9. The V gene's germline CDR1 is SQVTM and CDR2 ANQGSEA. Here the CDR3 DNA reads TGCAGCGTTTCGACAGGGATGGAGGTGTTTTTT. Protein: CSVSTGMEVFF.

The chain combines TRBV27 with TRBJ2-7; TRBD2 agrees at 7 bases. Germline values: CDR1 MNHEY, CDR2 SMNVEV (reference sequence). This CDR3 region has 19 residues. With V trimmed by 5 bases and J by 2 bases, 21 bases remained unmatched. Written as DNA, the CDR3 is TGTGCCAGCAGTAGGACGGGAGGTCGCTTTGGTCTGAACCCCTACGAGCAGTACTTC. Translation gives CASSRTGGRFGLNPYEQYF.

Here the CDR3 reads CASSARLAANTGELFF. CDR3 bases: TGTGCCAGCAGCGCCAGACTAGCGGCTAACACCGGGGAGCTGTTTTTT. The chain couples TRBV5-8 to TRBJ2-2, with 9 bases fitting TRBD2. This CDR3 contains 16 residues. The germline CDR1 and CDR2 sequences are SGHTS and YDEGEE. Trimming cost V 4 bases and J 2 bases; bases outside gene matches: 6.

This clone was seen more than once but under ten times. The V and J genes are TRBV27 and TRBJ2-7; 7 bases align to TRBD1. This CDR3 has 17 residues. Germline-derived CDR1 and CDR2 are MNHEY and SMNVEV (reference sequence). After removal of 1 base from V and 2 bases from J, the junction contained 11 bases not matched to a gene. This CDR3 is CASSLYTRGQRTYEQYF. The CDR3 region has the DNA TGTGCCAGCAGTTTATATACCCGGGGACAGAGGACCTACGAGCAGTACTTC.

A single count supports this clone. This chain uses TRBV5-1 with TRBJ1-2; D is uncertain. The CDR3 extends over 12 amino acids. V shed 4 bases and J shed 5 bases, with 9 bases lying between them. Germline V CDR1 and CDR2: SGHRS, YFSETQ. Written as DNA, the CDR3 is TGCGCCAGCAGCACGGGAGTTTATGGCTACACCTTC. Residues: CASSTGVYGYTF.

The chain links TRBV2 to TRBJ1-1; 8 nucleotides align to TRBD1. The V segment lost 7 bases and the J segment 1 base; nucleotides outside the gene matches: 14. This CDR3 comprises 17 residues. Germline loops: CDR1 SNHLY, CDR2 FYNNEI. CDR3 in DNA: TGTGCCAGCACTGGGAGACAGGGGATCCGGTGGAACACTGAAGCTTTCTTT. As protein: CASTGRQGIRWNTEAFF. The full variable domain, in which reference TRBV2 and TRBJ1-1 provide the parts outside the CDR3, is EPEVTQTPSHQVTQMGQEVILRCVPISNHLYFYWYRQILGQKVEFLVSFYNNEISEKSEIFDDQFSVERPDGSNFTLKIRSTKLEDSAMYFCASTGRQGIRWNTEAFFGQGTRLTVV.

This clone was seen a few times. The J gene is TRBJ2-7, the V gene TRBV18; no clear D gene. Trimming cost V 3 bases and J 7 bases, with 13 bases left between them. The germline CDR1 and CDR2 sequences are KGHSH and LQKENI. The CDR3 covers 13 residues. The CDR3 loop is CASSPPSKREQYF. CDR3 sequence (DNA): TGTGCCAGCTCACCCCCTAGTAAACGGGAGCAGTACTTC.

The chain carries TRBV6-5 and TRBJ2-1; D not certain. The V gene lost 6 bases and the J gene lost 6 bases, with 12 bases spanning the gap. The CDR3 has 13 residues. Germline V gene sequence: CDR1 MNHEY, CDR2 SVGAGI. CDR3 region: CASSQTPTNEQFF. CDR3 bases: TGTGCCAGCAGCCAGACTCCGACCAATGAGCAGTTCTTC.

The chain recombines TRBV30 with TRBJ2-7, with D possibly being TRBD1 (5 bases). Germline V CDR1 and CDR2: GTSNPN, SVGIG (reference sequence). The V gene lost 2 bases and the J gene lost 7 bases, with 6 bases spanning the gap. This CDR3 comprises 10 residues. As DNA, the CDR3 is TGTGCCTGGAGTAGGGGAGAGCAGTACTTC. Translating it yields CAWSRGEQYF.

This rearrangement joins TRBV4-3 to TRBJ1-5, with D unresolved. Germline V gene sequence: CDR1 LGHNA, CDR2 YSLEER. The CDR3 contains 16 residues. V dropped 2 bases and J dropped 0 bases, with 11 bases sitting between them. The CDR3 loop is CASSQSRYYSNQPQHF. Here the CDR3 DNA reads TGCGCCAGCAGCCAATCTAGGTACTATAGCAATCAGCCCCAGCATTTT.

This chain connects TRBV5-4 to TRBJ2-1, with D possibly matching TRBD1 (6 bases). The CDR3 consists of 17 residues. CDR1 is SGHNT and CDR2 is YYREEE in the germline V gene (reference sequence). Trimming cost V 4 bases and J 0 bases, with 17 bases left between them. CDR3 sequence: CASSGYSGTNSYNEQFF. Written as DNA, the CDR3 is TGTGCCAGCAGCGGCTACTCCGGGACAAACTCCTACAATGAGCAGTTCTTC.

The chain is built from TRBV7-7 and TRBJ1-5; TRBD1 aligns across 9 bases. The germline V gene encodes CDR1 SSHAT and CDR2 FNYEAQ (reference sequence). This CDR3 comprises 16 residues. Trimming took 5 bases from V and 7 from J; bases not matched to a gene: 12. CDR3 in DNA: TGTGCCAGCAGCAGGATCCGGGACAGGGAAGGGCAGCCCCAGCATTTT. Its translation: CASSRIRDREGQPQHF.

This chain joins TRBV13 and TRBJ1-2; 7 bases map to TRBD1. Germline assignment: CDR1 PRHDT and CDR2 FYEKMQ (reference sequence). The CDR3 runs 15 residues. Unmatched junction bases numbered 11, after V lost 7 bases and J lost 3 bases. The CDR3 region has the DNA TGTGCCAGCACCCCATCCGGGACAGTCGACTATGGCTACACCTTC. Amino acids: CASTPSGTVDYGYTF.

V is TRBV27 and J is TRBJ2-4, with TRBD2 matching over 8 bases. The germline gives CDR1 MNHEY, CDR2 SMNVEV (reference sequence). The V segment lost 6 bases and the J segment 0 bases; nucleotides outside the gene matches: 13. This CDR3 region has 18 residues. DNA for the CDR3: TGTGCCAGCAGAATGACAAAAACTAGCGGCCTAGCCAAAAACATTCAGTACTTC. Encoded protein: CASRMTKTSGLAKNIQYF.

This sequence joins TRBV29-1 and TRBJ1-3; tentatively, D is TRBD1 (5 bases). The CDR3 runs to 15 residues. V was shortened by 3 bases and J by 2 bases, with 14 bases between the two germline ends. In germline, CDR1 is SQVTM, CDR2 ANQGSEA. This CDR3 reads CSVDGGDSPGNTIYF. The CDR3 region has the DNA TGCAGCGTTGACGGGGGAGACAGTCCTGGAAACACCATATATTTT.

This chain links TRBV6-1 with TRBJ1-2; 12 nucleotides match TRBD1. The CDR3 totals 14 residues. CDR1 and CDR2 from the germline V gene are MNHNS and SASEGT. The V segment lost 6 bases and the J segment 8 bases; nucleotides outside the gene matches: 7. The chain's CDR3 is CASSRDRGRGGYTF. The CDR3 DNA reads TGTGCCAGCAGCCGGGACAGGGGGCGCGGGGGCTACACCTTC.

This CDR3 reads CASIRDRGGQPQHF. CDR3 DNA: TGTGCCAGCATCCGGGACAGGGGAGGTCAGCCCCAGCATTTT. The chain combines TRBV6-1 with TRBJ1-5, with 10 bases fitting TRBD1. CDR1 is MNHNS, CDR2 SASEGT, per germline. V was pared by 7 bases and J by 6 bases, with 6 bases of the junction left unmatched. The CDR3 sequence is 14 residues long.

This clone appeared a single time. The J gene is TRBJ2-5, the V gene TRBV7-9, with 8 nucleotides matching TRBD2. The CDR3 loop spans 16 amino acids. Losses at the gene ends were 5 bases for V and 1 base for J; bases not matched to a gene: 9. The germline CDR1 and CDR2 sequences are SEHNR and FQNEAQ (reference sequence). The CDR3 loop is CASSLRGAGAQETQYF. The CDR3 DNA follows: TGTGCCAGCAGCCTACGTGGAGCGGGGGCCCAAGAGACCCAGTACTTC.

This chain links TRBV27 with TRBJ2-1, with unresolved D. In germline, CDR1 is MNHEY, CDR2 SMNVEV (reference sequence). CDR3 length equals 15 residues. V shed 0 bases and J shed 4 bases, with 10 bases lying between them. The CDR3, as DNA: TGTGCCAGCAGTTTATCTTTGTACGGTTACAATGAGCAGTTCTTC. Protein product: CASSLSLYGYNEQFF.

This chain links TRBV29-1 with TRBJ1-2; D uncertain. The V and J ends lost 6 bases and 2 bases respectively, with 16 bases between them. There are 14 residues in the CDR3. Germline CDR1 SQVTM, CDR2 ANQGSEA. Here the CDR3 DNA reads TGCAGCGTCCCCACCAGGTCCGAGAACTATGGCTACACCTTC. It codes for CSVPTRSENYGYTF.

The CDR3, as DNA: TGTGCCAGCAGCCCCACAGGGGGGGCTAACTATGGCTACACCTTC. Translating gives CASSPTGGANYGYTF. The chain uses TRBV7-2 and TRBJ1-2; 8 bases line up with TRBD1. V was pared by 5 bases and J by 0 bases, with 5 bases of the junction left unmatched. Germline V gives CDR1 SGHTA, CDR2 FQGNSA. The CDR3 spans 15 residues.

This clone turned up a few times. At the DNA level, this CDR3 is encoded by other sequences in the same sample as well. This chain joins TRBV20-1 and TRBJ1-1, with a possible D match to TRBD1 (6 bases). The V gene lost 3 bases and the J gene lost 8 bases, with 10 bases spanning the gap. This CDR3 comprises 11 residues. Germline CDR1 DFQATT, CDR2 SNEGSKA (reference sequence). The CDR3, as DNA: TGCAGTGCTAGGACAGGCCCGGAAGCTTTCTTT. Amino acids: CSARTGPEAFF.

There are a few counts of this clone. The chain recombines TRBV27 with TRBJ1-1; D is perhaps TRBD1 (5 bases). Germline V CDR1 and CDR2: MNHEY, SMNVEV (reference sequence). The CDR3 length is 15 residues. V was pared by 3 bases and J by 1 base, with 12 bases between. In DNA, the CDR3 is TGTGCCAGCAGTTTGGGGGGGGAGAAGAACACTGAAGCTTTCTTT. Translated, it gives CASSLGGEKNTEAFF.

The chain is built from TRBV7-6 and TRBJ2-1, with 11 bases fitting TRBD2. The J segment lost 11 bases and the V segment lost 5 bases, leaving 14 bases of the junction unmatched. Germline lookup yields CDR1 SGHVS and CDR2 FNYEAQ. This CDR3 is 16 amino acids long. The CDR3 coding sequence is TGTGCCAGCAGCCTCAGACTAGCGGGGACCCTGGCGAAGCAGTTCTTC. Protein product: CASSLRLAGTLAKQFF.

V usage is TRBV9 and J usage is TRBJ2-1, with unresolved D. Germline V gene data show CDR1 as SGDLS and CDR2 as YYNGEE. There are 14 residues in the CDR3. V gave up 0 bases and J gave up 0 bases, with 4 bases separating them. CDR3 DNA sequence: TGTGCCAGCAGCGTAGCTCTCTCCTACAATGAGCAGTTCTTC. Its translation is CASSVALSYNEQFF.

This clone was observed a single time. An end of the junction differs from the germline gene, which may be a read error. Other nucleotide sequences in the sample specify the same CDR3. The V gene is TRBV5-4, the J gene TRBJ1-4, with 7 bases lining up with TRBD1. Germline V CDR1 and CDR2: SGHNT, YYREEE (reference sequence). The CDR3 totals 15 residues. The CDR3 loop reads CASSPRTGGNEKLFF. The CDR3 region has the DNA TGCGCCAGCAGCCCCAGGACAGGCGGAAATGAAAAACTGTTTTTT.

This clone appeared a few times. This chain links TRBV9 with TRBJ2-1; D is undetermined. The CDR3 length is 15 residues. V dropped 0 bases and J dropped 6 bases, with 13 bases sitting between them. In germline, CDR1 is SGDLS, CDR2 YYNGEE. CDR3 region: CASSVEKYSLNEQFF. CDR3 sequence (DNA): TGTGCCAGCAGCGTAGAAAAGTACAGCCTCAATGAGCAGTTCTTC.

This clone turned up a few times. At one boundary the junction diverges from the germline segment, which might be a read error. The V call is TRBV7-9, the J call TRBJ2-5, with 15 nucleotides matching TRBD2. CDR1 is SEHNR, CDR2 FQNEAQ, per germline (reference sequence). The CDR3 extends over 18 amino acids. CDR3 DNA: TGTTCCAGCAGCTCCCCAACCACGGGACTAGCGGGAGGAGAGACCCAGTACTTC. This translates into CSSSSPTTGLAGGETQYF.

This clone came up a few times. The V gene is TRBV6-5, the J gene TRBJ1-2; D remains ambiguous. V was shortened by 9 bases and J by 5 bases, with 7 bases between the two germline ends. This CDR3 contains 10 residues. Germline V lookup: CDR1 MNHEY, CDR2 SVGAGI. The CDR3 loop reads CARTGYGYTF. CDR3 bases: TGTGCCAGGACGGGTTATGGCTACACCTTC.

This clone appeared a few times. The rearrangement uses TRBV27 and TRBJ2-7, with D perhaps TRBD2 (5 bases). The V end lost 3 bases, the J end lost 0 bases, and 12 bases lay between the germline ends. The CDR3 sequence is 15 residues long. Germline CDR1 is MNHEY and CDR2 is SMNVEV (reference sequence). CDR3 bases: TGTGCCAGCAGTTTGAGGACTGGGAGCTCCTACGAGCAGTACTTC. This codes for CASSLRTGSSYEQYF.

This clone appeared a few times. This chain uses TRBV5-1 with TRBJ1-3, with a weak D call TRBD1 (6 bases). The CDR3 is 19 amino acids. V was clipped by 0 bases and J by 0 bases, with 19 bases between them. In germline, CDR1 is SGHRS, CDR2 YFSETQ. CDR3 bases: TGCGCCAGCAGCTTGGCCGGGGGGGGCCCCAACCCCTCTGGAAACACCATATATTTT. This gives the protein CASSLAGGGPNPSGNTIYF.